This T cell receptor beta chain was recorded in a study of graft-versus-host responses after intestinal transplantation (dated by TCRdb to the early 2020s). Study-level background: Recipients received multivisceral, liver-intestinal, or isolated intestinal transplants. The cohort enrolled about 23 intestinal transplant recipients, one of whom was a retransplant, and 3 patients without pretransplant specimens were excluded. After intestinal transplantation, graft-versus-host and host-versus-graft alloreactive T cell clones in the graft, circulation and bone marrow were tracked using bulk TCR-beta CDR3 sequencing. Rather than being sequenced by the commercial service, samples from a few later patients were sequenced in-house on an Illumina MiSeq and processed with MiXCR. Every recipient was given anti-thymocyte globulin induction, followed by around three years of maintenance tacrolimus and steroids. A peak of at least 4% donor T cells among recipient peripheral blood mononuclear cells was the definition used for donor T cell macrochimerism. To identify alloreactive clones, pre-transplant mixed lymphocyte reaction products were sequenced and then compared with unstimulated pre-transplant donor and recipient T cells.

For this clone: What antigen it recognizes has not been identified. The input lacks base qualities; no much larger clone sits a single base away.

The germline V gene supplies CDR1 SGHTA and CDR2 FQGNSA. Trimming at the junction amounts to 0 bases on V and 1 base on J, and the germline ends lie 10 bases apart. Counted from cysteine to phenylalanine, this CDR3 has 16 amino acids. The entry retains the CDR3 DNA only, 48 bases that are in frame from base 1. Study-wide conclusions, independent of this receptor: The conclusions were limited by the relatively low number and heterogeneity of the intestinal transplant patients. Early after transplant, peak levels of circulating GvH clones were found to be associated with declines in HvG clones. In the allografts of patients with donor T cell macrochimerism, GvH to HvG T cell clonal ratios were high. GvH clones turned up in recipient bone marrow, with some appearing earlier in ileal mucosa or blood, a pattern consistent with an intestinal mucosal origin.

Library method: the immunoSEQ multiplex PCR assay. For most patients, genomic DNA was isolated with the Qiagen DNeasy Blood and Tissue Kit and sent frozen to Adaptive Biotechnologies for TCR sequencing. Adaptive Biotechnologies carried out high-throughput TCR-beta CDR3 sequencing of genomic DNA for most patients. Per the source publication's procedure: Adaptive's ImmunoSEQ software was the source of the TCR sequencing data for over 15 patients, while a few other patients were processed with MiXCR and VDJtools. To correct CD4 versus CD8 sorting errors, sequences present in both subsets at a frequency ratio below 5:1 were removed. CDR3 nucleotide sequences shared by donor and recipient were removed because the origin of these sequences could not be assigned. Alloreactive clones required at least 2-fold expansion over unstimulated cells and minimum CFSE-low frequency of 0.002% (template counts) or 0.001% (read counts). Clones were considered mappable if detected in sequenced pre-transplant spleen, lymph node, or MLR CFSE-low populations of the donor or recipient. The cumulative frequency of alloreactive clones was calculated as a percentage of all sequences, weighted by copy number. Not all clones reach the TCRdb copy of this immuneACCESS table, which keeps in-frame sequences only. Checked studies attribute under half of the gap to unresolved V genes and leave the rest unexplained. That table is the source of V, J and clone size, and D and trimming were worked out from the DNA. Within this sample are some 150,000 clones, with about 90% of them counted one time only. The ten largest clones represent 0.19% of the sample.

According to the study, the label for this sample's time point signals: cells obtained before transplantation from donor or recipient. CD3+CD4+ and CD3+CD8+ populations were FACS-sorted from unstimulated pre-transplant donor and recipient cells taken from spleen or lymph nodes. The receptor was isolated from a human donor who received an intestinal transplant. This receptor chain uses TRBV7-2 and TRBJ2-4, with no reliable assignment of the D segment. The sequenced sample was unstimulated CD4+ T cells sorted from spleen or lymph node cells, obtained before intestinal transplant. In nucleotide form, the sequence is TGTGCCAGCAGCTTAGCGCCGGCAGTTGCCAAAAACATTCAGTACTTC. Its translation is CASSLAPAVAKNIQYF.